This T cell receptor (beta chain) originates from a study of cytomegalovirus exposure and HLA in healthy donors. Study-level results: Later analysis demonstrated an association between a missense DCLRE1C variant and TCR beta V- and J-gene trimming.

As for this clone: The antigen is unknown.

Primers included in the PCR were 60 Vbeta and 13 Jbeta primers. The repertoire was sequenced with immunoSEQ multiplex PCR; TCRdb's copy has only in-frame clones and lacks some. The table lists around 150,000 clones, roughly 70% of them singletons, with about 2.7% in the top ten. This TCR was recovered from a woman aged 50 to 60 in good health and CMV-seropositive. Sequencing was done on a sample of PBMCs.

Here the CDR3 reads CASSPARTGGETQYF. DNA of the CDR3: TGCGCCAGCAGCCCGGCCAGGACCGGGGGAGAGACCCAGTACTTC. The chain recombines TRBV5-1 with TRBJ2-5; maybe TRBD2 (6 bases). Germline V CDR1 and CDR2: SGHRS, YFSETQ. V lost 4 bases, J lost 4 bases, and 17 bases lay in between. This CDR3 region has 15 residues.